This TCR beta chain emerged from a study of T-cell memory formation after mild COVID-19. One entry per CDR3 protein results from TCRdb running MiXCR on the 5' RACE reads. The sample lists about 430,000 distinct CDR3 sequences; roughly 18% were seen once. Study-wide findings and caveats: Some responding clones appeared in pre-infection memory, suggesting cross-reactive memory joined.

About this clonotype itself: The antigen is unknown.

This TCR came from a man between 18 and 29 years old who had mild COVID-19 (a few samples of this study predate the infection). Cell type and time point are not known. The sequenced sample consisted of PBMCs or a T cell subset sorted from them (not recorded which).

This CDR3 is CASSYSETGPIGYTF. The CDR3 DNA sequence: TGTGCCAGCAGTTACTCGGAGACAGGACCTATTGGCTACACCTTC. The J gene is TRBJ1-2, the V gene TRBV6-5; possible D gene TRBD1, 6 bases. V shed 0 bases and J shed 7 bases, with 15 bases lying between them. Germline assignment: CDR1 MNHEY and CDR2 SVGAGI. The CDR3 consists of 15 residues.